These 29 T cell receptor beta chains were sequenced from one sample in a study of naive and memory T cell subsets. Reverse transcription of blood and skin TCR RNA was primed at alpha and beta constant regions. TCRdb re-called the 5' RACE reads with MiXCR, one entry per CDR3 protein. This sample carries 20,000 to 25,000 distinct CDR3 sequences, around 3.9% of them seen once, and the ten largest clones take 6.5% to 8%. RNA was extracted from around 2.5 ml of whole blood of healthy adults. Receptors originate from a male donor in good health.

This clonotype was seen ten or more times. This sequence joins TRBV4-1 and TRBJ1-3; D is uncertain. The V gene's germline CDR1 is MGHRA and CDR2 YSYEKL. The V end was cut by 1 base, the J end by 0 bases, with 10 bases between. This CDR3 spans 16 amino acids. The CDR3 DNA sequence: TGCGCCAGCAGCCAAGTCCCCGTCGTCTCTGGAAACACCATATATTTT. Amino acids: CASSQVPVVSGNTIYF.

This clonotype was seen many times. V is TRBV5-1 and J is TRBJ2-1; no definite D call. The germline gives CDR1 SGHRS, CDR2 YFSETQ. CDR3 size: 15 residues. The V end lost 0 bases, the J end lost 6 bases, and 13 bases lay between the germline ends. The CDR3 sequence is CASSLVVAGVNEQFF. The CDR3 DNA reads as TGCGCCAGCAGCTTGGTTGTGGCAGGAGTCAATGAGCAGTTCTTC.

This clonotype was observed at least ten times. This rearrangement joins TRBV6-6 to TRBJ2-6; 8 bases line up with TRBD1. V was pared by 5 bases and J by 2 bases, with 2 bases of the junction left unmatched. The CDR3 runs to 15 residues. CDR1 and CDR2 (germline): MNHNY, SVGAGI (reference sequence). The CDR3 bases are TGTGCCAGCAGTCCGACAGGGGCTGGGGCCAACGTCCTGACTTTC. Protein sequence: CASSPTGAGANVLTF.

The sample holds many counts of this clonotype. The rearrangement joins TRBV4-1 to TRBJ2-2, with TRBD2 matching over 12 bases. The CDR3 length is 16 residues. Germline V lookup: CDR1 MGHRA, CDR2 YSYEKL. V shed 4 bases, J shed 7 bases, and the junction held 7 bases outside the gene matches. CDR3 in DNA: TGCGCCAGCAGCCTAAGGACTAGCGGGATAGGCGGGGAGCTGTTTTTT. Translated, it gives CASSLRTSGIGGELFF.

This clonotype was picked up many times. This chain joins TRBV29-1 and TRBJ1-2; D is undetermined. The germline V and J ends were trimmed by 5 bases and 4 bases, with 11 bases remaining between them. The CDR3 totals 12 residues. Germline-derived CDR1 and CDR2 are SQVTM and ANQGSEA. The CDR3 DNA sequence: TGCAGCGTTTCCCAAGTCTTCTATGGCTACACCTTC. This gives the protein CSVSQVFYGYTF.

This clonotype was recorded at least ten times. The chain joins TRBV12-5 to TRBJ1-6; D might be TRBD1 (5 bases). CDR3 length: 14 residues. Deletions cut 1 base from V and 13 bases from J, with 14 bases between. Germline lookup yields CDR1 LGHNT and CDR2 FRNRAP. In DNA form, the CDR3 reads TGTGCTAGTGGTTTGGGTGGGACCCCTGCTCCCCTCCACTTT. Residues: CASGLGGTPAPLHF.

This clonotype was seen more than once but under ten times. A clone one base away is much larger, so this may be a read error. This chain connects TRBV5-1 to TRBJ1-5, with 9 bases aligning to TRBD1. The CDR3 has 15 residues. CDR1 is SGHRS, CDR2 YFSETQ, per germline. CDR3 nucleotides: TGCGCCAGCAGACCCGGGACAGGGTTGGATCAGCCCCAGAATTTT. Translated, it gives CASRPGTGLDQPQNF.

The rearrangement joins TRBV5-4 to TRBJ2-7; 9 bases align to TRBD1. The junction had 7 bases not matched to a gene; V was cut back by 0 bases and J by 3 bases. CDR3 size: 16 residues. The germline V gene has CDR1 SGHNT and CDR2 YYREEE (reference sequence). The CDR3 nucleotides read TGTGCCAGCAGCTTGGGGAGTGGGACAGGGATCTACGAGCAGTACTTC. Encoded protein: CASSLGSGTGIYEQYF. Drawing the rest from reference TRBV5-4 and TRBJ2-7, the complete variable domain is ETGVTQSPTHLIKTRGQQVTLRCSSQSGHNTVSWYQQALGQGPQFIFQYYREEENGRGNFPPRFSGLQFPNYSSELNVNALELDDSALYLCASSLGSGTGIYEQYFGPGTRLTVT.

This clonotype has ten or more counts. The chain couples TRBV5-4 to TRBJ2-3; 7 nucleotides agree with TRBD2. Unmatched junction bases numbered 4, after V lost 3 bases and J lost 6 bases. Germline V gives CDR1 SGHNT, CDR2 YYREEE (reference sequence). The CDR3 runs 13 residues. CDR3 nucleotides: TGTGCCAGCAGCTCAGCGGGGTCGGATACGCAGTATTTT. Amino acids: CASSSAGSDTQYF. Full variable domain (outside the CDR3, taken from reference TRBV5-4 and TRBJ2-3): ETGVTQSPTHLIKTRGQQVTLRCSSQSGHNTVSWYQQALGQGPQFIFQYYREEENGRGNFPPRFSGLQFPNYSSELNVNALELDDSALYLCASSSAGSDTQYFGPGTRLTVL.

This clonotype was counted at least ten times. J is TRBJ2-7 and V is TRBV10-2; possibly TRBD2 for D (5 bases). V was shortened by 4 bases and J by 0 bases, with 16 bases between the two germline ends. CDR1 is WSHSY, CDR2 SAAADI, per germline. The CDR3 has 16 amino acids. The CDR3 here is CASSVRGTVSSYEQYF. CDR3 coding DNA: TGCGCCAGCAGTGTTCGGGGAACAGTAAGCTCCTACGAGCAGTACTTC.

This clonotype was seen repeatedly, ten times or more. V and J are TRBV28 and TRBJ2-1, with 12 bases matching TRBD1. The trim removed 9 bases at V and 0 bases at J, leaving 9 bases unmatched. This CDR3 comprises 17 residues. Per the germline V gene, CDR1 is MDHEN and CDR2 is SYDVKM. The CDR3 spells CASAGQGAFSSYNEQFF. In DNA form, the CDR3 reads TGTGCCAGTGCGGGACAGGGGGCGTTTAGCTCCTACAATGAGCAGTTCTTC.

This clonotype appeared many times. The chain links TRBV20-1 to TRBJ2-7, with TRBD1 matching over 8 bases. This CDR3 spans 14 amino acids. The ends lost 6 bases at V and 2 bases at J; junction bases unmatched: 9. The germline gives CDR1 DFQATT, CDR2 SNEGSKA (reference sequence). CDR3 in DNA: TGCAGTGCAGCAGGGGGCGAGGACCCCTACGAGCAGTACTTC. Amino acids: CSAAGGEDPYEQYF.

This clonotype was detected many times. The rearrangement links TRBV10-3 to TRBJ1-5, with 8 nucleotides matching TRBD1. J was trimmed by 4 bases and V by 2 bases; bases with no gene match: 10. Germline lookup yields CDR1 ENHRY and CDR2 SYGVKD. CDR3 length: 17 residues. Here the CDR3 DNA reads TGTGCCATCAGTGAGACCAAGGACAGGGTAAGGAATCAGCCCCAGCATTTT. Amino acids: CAISETKDRVRNQPQHF.

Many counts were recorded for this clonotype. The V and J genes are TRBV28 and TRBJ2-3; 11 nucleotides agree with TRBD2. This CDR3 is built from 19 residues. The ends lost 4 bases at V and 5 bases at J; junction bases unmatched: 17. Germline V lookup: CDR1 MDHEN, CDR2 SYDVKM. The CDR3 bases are TGTGCCAGCAGTTCTCAGGGCGCCAATAGCGGGAGGGCTCTAGATACGCAGTATTTT. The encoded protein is CASSSQGANSGRALDTQYF.

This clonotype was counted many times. CDR3 amino acids: CASRGGRATGELFF. CDR3 sequence (DNA): TGTGCCAGCAGAGGGGGCAGGGCCACCGGGGAGCTGTTTTTT. This sequence joins TRBV7-2 and TRBJ2-2, with 7 nucleotides matching TRBD1. With 6 bases clipped from V and 4 bases from J, the junction kept 5 bases outside the gene matches. CDR3 length equals 14 residues. The germline V gene has CDR1 SGHTA and CDR2 FQGNSA.

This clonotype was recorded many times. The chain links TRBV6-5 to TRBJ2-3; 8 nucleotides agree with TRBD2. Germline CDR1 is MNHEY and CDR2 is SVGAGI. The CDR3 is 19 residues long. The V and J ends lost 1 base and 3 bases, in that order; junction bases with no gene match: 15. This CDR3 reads CASSYYVSSGRAPTDTQYF. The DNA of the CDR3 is TGTGCCAGCAGTTACTATGTGTCATCCGGGAGGGCCCCTACAGATACGCAGTATTTT.

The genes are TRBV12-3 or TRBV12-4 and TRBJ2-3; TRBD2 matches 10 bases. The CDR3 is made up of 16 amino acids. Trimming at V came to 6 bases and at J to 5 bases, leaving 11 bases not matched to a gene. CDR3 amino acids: CASSPIAGGVGDTQYF. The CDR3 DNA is TGTGCCAGCAGCCCCATAGCGGGGGGCGTGGGAGATACGCAGTATTTT.

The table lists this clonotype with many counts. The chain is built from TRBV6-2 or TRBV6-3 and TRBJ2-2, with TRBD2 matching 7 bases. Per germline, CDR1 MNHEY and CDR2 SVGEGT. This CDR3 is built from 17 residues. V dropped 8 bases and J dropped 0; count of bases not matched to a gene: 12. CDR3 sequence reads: CASGGRRGMTNTGELFF. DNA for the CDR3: TGTGCCAGCGGGGGTCGGCGGGGGATGACGAACACCGGGGAGCTGTTTTTT.

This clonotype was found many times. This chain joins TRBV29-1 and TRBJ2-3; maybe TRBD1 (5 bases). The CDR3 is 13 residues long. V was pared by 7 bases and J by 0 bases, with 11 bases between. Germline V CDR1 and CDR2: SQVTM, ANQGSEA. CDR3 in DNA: TGCAGCGGGGAAACAGGTAGCACAGATACGCAGTATTTT. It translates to CSGETGSTDTQYF.

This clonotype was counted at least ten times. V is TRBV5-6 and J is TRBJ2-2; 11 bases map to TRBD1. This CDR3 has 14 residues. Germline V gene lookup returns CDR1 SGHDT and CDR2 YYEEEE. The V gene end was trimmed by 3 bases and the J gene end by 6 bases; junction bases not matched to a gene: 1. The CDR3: CASSWGQGAGELFF. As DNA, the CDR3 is TGTGCCAGCAGCTGGGGACAGGGGGCCGGGGAGCTGTTTTTT.

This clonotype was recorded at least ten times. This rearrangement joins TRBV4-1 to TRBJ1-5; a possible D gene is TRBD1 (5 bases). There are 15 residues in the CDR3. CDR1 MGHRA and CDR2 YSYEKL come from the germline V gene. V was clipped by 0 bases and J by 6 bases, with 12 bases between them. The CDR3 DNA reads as TGCGCCAGCAGCCAAGATCGGGGGGTGAGTCAGCCCCAGCATTTT. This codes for CASSQDRGVSQPQHF.

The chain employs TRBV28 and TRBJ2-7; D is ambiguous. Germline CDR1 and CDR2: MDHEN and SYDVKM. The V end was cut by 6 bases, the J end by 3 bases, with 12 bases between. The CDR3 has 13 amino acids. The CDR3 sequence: CASSLGYGYEQYF. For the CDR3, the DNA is TGTGCCAGCAGCCTGGGGTACGGCTACGAGCAGTACTTC.

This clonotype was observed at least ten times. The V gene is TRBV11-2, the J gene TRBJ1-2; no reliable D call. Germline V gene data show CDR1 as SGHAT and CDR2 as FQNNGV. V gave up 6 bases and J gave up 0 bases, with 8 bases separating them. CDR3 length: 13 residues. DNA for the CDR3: TGTGCCAGCAGACATTATACTAACTATGGCTACACCTTC. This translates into CASRHYTNYGYTF.

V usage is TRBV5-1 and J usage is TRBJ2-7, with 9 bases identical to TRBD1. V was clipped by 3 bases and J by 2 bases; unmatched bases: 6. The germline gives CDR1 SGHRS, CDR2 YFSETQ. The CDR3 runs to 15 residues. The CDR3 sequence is CASSWPGQGTYEQYF. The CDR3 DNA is TGCGCCAGCAGCTGGCCGGGACAGGGCACCTACGAGCAGTACTTC.

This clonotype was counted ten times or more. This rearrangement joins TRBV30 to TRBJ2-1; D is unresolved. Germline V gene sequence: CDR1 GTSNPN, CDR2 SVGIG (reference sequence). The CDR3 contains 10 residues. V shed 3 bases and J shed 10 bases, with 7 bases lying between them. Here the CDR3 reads CAWSATEQFF. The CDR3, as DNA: TGTGCCTGGAGCGCCACCGAGCAGTTCTTC.

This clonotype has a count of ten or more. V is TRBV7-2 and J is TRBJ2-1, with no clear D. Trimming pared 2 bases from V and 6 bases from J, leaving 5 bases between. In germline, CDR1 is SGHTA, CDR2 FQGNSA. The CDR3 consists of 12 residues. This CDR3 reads CASSLIFNEQFF. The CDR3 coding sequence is TGTGCCAGCAGCTTAATTTTCAATGAGCAGTTCTTC. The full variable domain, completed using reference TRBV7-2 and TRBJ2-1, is GAGVSQSPSNKVTEKGKDVELRCDPISGHTALYWYRQSLGQGLEFLIYFQGNSAPDKSGLPSDRFSAERTGGSVSTLTIQRTQQEDSAVYLCASSLIFNEQFFGPGTRLTVL.

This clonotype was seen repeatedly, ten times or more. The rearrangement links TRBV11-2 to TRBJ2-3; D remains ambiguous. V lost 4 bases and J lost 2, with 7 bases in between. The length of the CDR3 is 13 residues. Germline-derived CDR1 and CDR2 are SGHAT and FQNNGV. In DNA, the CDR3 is TGTGCCAGCAGCTCAACCAACACAGATACGCAGTATTTT. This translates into CASSSTNTDTQYF. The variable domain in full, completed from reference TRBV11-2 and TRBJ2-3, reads EAGVAQSPRYKIIEKRQSVAFWCNPISGHATLYWYQQILGQGPKLLIQFQNNGVVDDSQLPKDRFSAERLKGVDSTLKIQPAKLEDSAVYLCASSSTNTDTQYFGPGTRLTVL.

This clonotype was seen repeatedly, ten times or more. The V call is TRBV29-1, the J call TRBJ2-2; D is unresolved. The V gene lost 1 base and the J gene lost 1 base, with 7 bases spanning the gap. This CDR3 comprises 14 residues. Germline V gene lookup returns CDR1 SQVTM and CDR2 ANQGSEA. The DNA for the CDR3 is TGCAGCGTTGAAGGACTTATGAACACCGGGGAGCTGTTTTTT. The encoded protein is CSVEGLMNTGELFF.

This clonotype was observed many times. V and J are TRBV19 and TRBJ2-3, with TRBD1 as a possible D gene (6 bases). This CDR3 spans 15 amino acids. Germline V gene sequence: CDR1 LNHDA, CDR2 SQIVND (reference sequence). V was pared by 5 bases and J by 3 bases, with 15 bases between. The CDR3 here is CASSFSPQGTDTQYF. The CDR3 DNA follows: TGTGCCAGTAGTTTCTCCCCACAGGGTACAGATACGCAGTATTTT.